These 27 T cell receptor beta chains were all obtained from the same sample, sequenced in a study of shared T cell receptors in the human thymus. Some clones are missing from TCRdb's copy, which holds only in-frame ones; the method was immunoSEQ multiplex PCR. The table includes 700,000 or so clones, approximately 83% detected once. These data are also associated with another study on human thymus T cells.

Input material: thymocytes. These TCRs come from a girl under three years old with a congenital heart defect.

V gene TRBV6-5 combines with J gene TRBJ2-1, with D possibly TRBD1 on 5 matching bases. Germline V gene sequence: CDR1 MNHEY, CDR2 SVGAGI. CDR3 length: 11 amino acids. The ends were cut back, 6 bases at V and 12 bases at J, with 12 bases in the middle. CDR3 amino acids: CASRRAGLQFF. The CDR3 coding sequence is TGTGCCAGCAGAAGGGCAGGGTTGCAGTTCTTC.

This chain links TRBV2 with TRBJ2-7, with TRBD1 matching over 8 bases. V lost 8 bases to trimming and J lost 2 bases; unmatched junction nucleotides: 14. The CDR3 sequence is 16 residues long. Germline CDR1 SNHLY, CDR2 FYNNEI. This CDR3 reads CASGGQGNPPPYEQYF. In DNA form, the CDR3 reads TGTGCCAGCGGAGGACAGGGTAACCCACCCCCCTACGAGCAGTACTTC.

The chain carries TRBV7-2 and TRBJ2-7; possibly TRBD2 for D (6 bases). The V and J ends lost 5 bases and 6 bases respectively, with 20 bases between them. The germline gives CDR1 SGHTA, CDR2 FQGNSA. The CDR3 covers 15 residues. This CDR3 is CASSASERGLIEQYF. CDR3 coding DNA: TGTGCCAGCAGCGCTAGCGAGAGGGGCTTAATCGAGCAGTACTTC.

The chain joins TRBV19 to TRBJ1-1; 7 bases match TRBD1. Germline-derived CDR1 and CDR2 are LNHDA and SQIVND (reference sequence). The CDR3 spans 17 residues. V shed 7 bases and J 4 bases; nucleotides not matched to a gene: 18. CDR3 sequence (DNA): TGTGCCAGTACCAAGAGACATGCTGGGGCAGGGGGCACTGAAGCTTTCTTT. This translates into CASTKRHAGAGGTEAFF.

This chain joins TRBV28 and TRBJ1-5; 8 nucleotides match TRBD1. The V gene end was trimmed by 4 bases and the J gene end by 0 bases; junction bases not matched to a gene: 11. The CDR3 covers 18 residues. Germline lookup yields CDR1 MDHEN and CDR2 SYDVKM. CDR3 sequence reads: CASSSWGQEDYSNQPQHF. DNA of the CDR3: TGTGCCAGCAGTTCCTGGGGACAGGAGGACTATAGCAATCAGCCCCAGCATTTT.

The genes are TRBV6-1 and TRBJ1-2, with D uncertain. CDR1 and CDR2 from the germline V gene are MNHNS and SASEGT. Deletions cut 2 bases from V and 6 bases from J, with 19 bases between. The CDR3 length is 16 residues. CDR3 DNA sequence: TGTGCCAGCAGTGAATACCGTAACCGGGAGAATCATGGCTACACCTTC. Translated, it gives CASSEYRNRENHGYTF.

The chain is built from TRBV27 and TRBJ1-2; D unclear. Germline CDR1 is MNHEY and CDR2 is SMNVEV (reference sequence). Trimming pared 5 bases from V and 4 bases from J, leaving 11 bases between. This CDR3 has 13 amino acids. In DNA form, the CDR3 reads TGTGCCAGCAGTGTCACGAACTCCTATGGCTACACCTTC. It specifies CASSVTNSYGYTF.

The chain combines TRBV2 with TRBJ2-5, with 8 bases identical to TRBD2. This CDR3 is 19 amino acids long. CDR1 and CDR2 from the germline V gene are SNHLY and FYNNEI. After removal of 2 bases from V and 3 bases from J, the junction contained 17 bases not matched to a gene. CDR3 amino acids: CASSEFYELVGLVKETQYF. CDR3 nucleotides: TGTGCCAGCAGTGAATTTTATGAATTGGTGGGACTAGTAAAAGAGACCCAGTACTTC.

The chain recombines TRBV2 with TRBJ2-5; 8 bases map to TRBD1. Germline values: CDR1 SNHLY, CDR2 FYNNEI. This CDR3 comprises 18 residues. The trim removed 4 bases at V and 3 bases at J, leaving 16 bases unmatched. Here the CDR3 reads CASSVWPGGACDEETQYF. In DNA, the CDR3 is TGTGCCAGCAGTGTATGGCCAGGGGGCGCTTGTGATGAAGAGACCCAGTACTTC.

This chain joins TRBV5-6 and TRBJ1-2; D may be TRBD1 (6 bases). V was cut by 1 base and J by 2 bases, with 12 bases left in between. The CDR3 extends over 15 amino acids. Germline CDR1 SGHDT, CDR2 YYEEEE. The CDR3 nucleotides are TGTGCCAGCAGCTTGTGGGCAGGGGTGAACTATGGCTACACCTTC. Protein: CASSLWAGVNYGYTF. Using reference TRBV5-6 and TRBJ1-2 for the parts outside the CDR3, the full variable domain is DAGVTQSPTHLIKTRGQQVTLRCSPKSGHDTVSWYQQALGQGPQFIFQYYEEEERQRGNFPDRFSGHQFPNYSSELNVNALLLGDSALYLCASSLWAGVNYGYTFGSGTRLTVV.

This clone was detected only a few times. CDR3 bases: TGTGCCAGCAGTCCTTCAGAGGGGGCCCCTCCCTATGGCTACACCTTC. Translated: CASSPSEGAPPYGYTF. The chain carries TRBV28 and TRBJ1-2; TRBD1 agrees at 7 bases. CDR3 length: 16 amino acids. V lost 5 bases and J lost 4; bases outside the gene matches: 13. Per the germline V gene, CDR1 is MDHEN and CDR2 is SYDVKM.

V is TRBV23-1 and J is TRBJ2-7; D uncertain. TRBV23-1 is reported as an ORF; its role is uncertain. The CDR3 has 11 residues. V dropped 6 bases and J dropped 9 bases, with 12 bases sitting between them. The CDR3 DNA reads TGCGCCAGCAGCCCGGTGAGGCCGCAGTACTTC. Translated, it gives CASSPVRPQYF.

This clone appeared a single time. V is TRBV9 and J is TRBJ2-3; 9 bases are a match to TRBD1. Germline CDR1 is SGDLS and CDR2 is YYNGEE. The CDR3 has 15 amino acids. After removal of 3 bases from V and 1 base from J, the junction contained 3 bases not matched to a gene. The CDR3 nucleotides read TGTGCCAGCAGCGACAACAGGGGGCGCACAGATACGCAGTATTTT. It translates to CASSDNRGRTDTQYF.

The V gene is TRBV11-2, the J gene TRBJ1-5; maybe TRBD1 (6 bases). In germline, CDR1 is SGHAT, CDR2 FQNNGV. This CDR3 region has 17 residues. The V end was cut by 0 bases, the J end by 0 bases, with 12 bases between. CDR3 nucleotide sequence: TGTGCCAGCAGCTTAGATCGGGACACTTATAGCAATCAGCCCCAGCATTTT. It codes for CASSLDRDTYSNQPQHF.

The chain links TRBV5-1 to TRBJ1-1; 7 positions agree with TRBD1. Germline values: CDR1 SGHRS, CDR2 YFSETQ. Trimming cost V 5 bases and J 1 base; bases outside gene matches: 23. The CDR3 is 20 amino acids. This CDR3 reads CASRTRGGEVGSEPNTEAFF. DNA of the CDR3: TGCGCCAGCAGAACTCGAGGGGGCGAGGTAGGATCGGAGCCGAACACTGAAGCTTTCTTT.

This chain joins TRBV19 and TRBJ2-1; no clear D gene. Germline-derived CDR1 and CDR2 are LNHDA and SQIVND (reference sequence). Trimming removed 5 bases at V and 7 bases at J, with 15 bases between. The CDR3 length is 14 residues. Here the CDR3 DNA reads TGTGCCAGTAGTGGCAGTGCGGTAGTGAATGAGCAGTTCTTC. It specifies CASSGSAVVNEQFF. Using reference TRBV19 and TRBJ2-1 for the parts outside the CDR3, the full variable domain is DGGITQSPKYLFRKEGQNVTLSCEQNLNHDAMYWYRQDPGQGLRLIYYSQIVNDFQKGDIAEGYSVSREKKESFPLTVTSAQKNPTAFYLCASSGSAVVNEQFFGPGTRLTVL.

This clone was seen only a few times. The rearrangement links TRBV5-5 to TRBJ1-5; D gene unclear. Germline V gene sequence: CDR1 SGHKS, CDR2 YYEKEE (reference sequence). This CDR3 is 14 amino acids long. The V gene lost 0 bases and the J gene lost 9 bases, with 13 bases spanning the gap. DNA for the CDR3: TGTGCCAGCAGCTTGGTATCGGGTGTGGCGCCCCAGCATTTT. This encodes CASSLVSGVAPQHF.

V and J are TRBV4-1 and TRBJ2-3; TRBD2 agrees at 10 bases. V lost 0 bases, J lost 9 bases, and 12 bases stayed unmatched. The CDR3 runs 17 residues. Germline values: CDR1 MGHRA, CDR2 YSYEKL. The CDR3 reads CASSQDQASGGDRTQYF. The CDR3 DNA sequence: TGCGCCAGCAGCCAAGATCAGGCTAGCGGGGGAGACAGGACGCAGTATTTT.

The chain has TRBV7-8 and TRBJ2-7; D possibly corresponds to TRBD1 (5 bases). V was shortened by 0 bases and J by 2 bases, with 23 bases between the two germline ends. The CDR3 is 19 residues long. Germline loops: CDR1 SGHVS, CDR2 FQNEAQ. The chain's CDR3 is CASSLAIDRALGLTYEQYF. In DNA form, the CDR3 reads TGTGCCAGCAGCTTAGCGATTGACAGAGCTTTAGGGTTAACCTACGAGCAGTACTTC.

This clone was seen just once. CDR3 loop: CASSQYPPSEKLFF. CDR3 DNA sequence: TGTGCCAGCAGCCAATACCCCCCGAGTGAAAAACTGTTTTTT. The chain couples TRBV14 to TRBJ1-4; D unclear. Germline CDR1 and CDR2: SGHDN and FVKESK. The length of the CDR3 is 14 residues. V was shortened by 2 bases and J by 7 bases, with 11 bases between the two germline ends.

The chain couples TRBV9 to TRBJ2-7, with a possible D match to TRBD2 (5 bases). This CDR3 contains 14 residues. V was shortened by 4 bases and J by 6 bases, with 17 bases between the two germline ends. Germline V gene data show CDR1 as SGDLS and CDR2 as YYNGEE. CDR3 loop: CASSPKPTGGEQYF. The CDR3 region has the DNA TGTGCCAGCAGCCCTAAACCGACCGGAGGCGAGCAGTACTTC.

The chain employs TRBV7-9 and TRBJ2-5, with 7 nucleotides matching TRBD2. V trimming: 6 bases; J trimming: 1 base; junction bases outside the gene matches: 8. The CDR3 is 15 amino acids. Germline V gene data show CDR1 as SEHNR and CDR2 as FQNEAQ (reference sequence). The CDR3 region is CASSFAGGTQETQYF. For the CDR3, the DNA is TGTGCCAGCAGTTTCGCCGGGGGGACCCAAGAGACCCAGTACTTC.

The V call is TRBV4-1, the J call TRBJ2-3; no definite D call. Germline CDR1 reads MGHRA; CDR2 reads YSYEKL. The CDR3 is 16 residues long. With 0 bases removed from V and 0 bases from J, the gap between germline ends came to 10 bases. CDR3 in amino acids: CASSQDTDLSTDTQYF. The CDR3 DNA reads TGCGCCAGCAGCCAAGATACAGACCTTAGCACAGATACGCAGTATTTT.

The chain has TRBV25-1 and TRBJ2-5; TRBD2 matches at 13 bases. The end of the DNA aligns better with TRBJ2-7, so the J call may be wrong. This CDR3 has 17 amino acids. CDR1 and CDR2 (germline): MGHDK, SYGVNS. As DNA, the CDR3 is TGTGCCAGCAGTCGGGGGACTAGCGGGGCTAGATACTACGAGCAGTACTTC. Translation: CASSRGTSGARYYEQYF.

For this clone: A junction boundary mismatches the germline segment, possibly from a read error. This sample includes further DNA sequences coding for the same CDR3. The chain uses TRBV7-7 and TRBJ2-5; 11 bases match TRBD2. The CDR3 loop spans 14 amino acids. Germline assignment: CDR1 SSHAT and CDR2 FNYEAQ (reference sequence). Here the CDR3 reads CASSLAGGQETQYF. The CDR3 bases are TGTGCTAGCAGCTTAGCGGGGGGGCAAGAGACCCAGTACTTC.

CDR3 in amino acids: CASSYGEQGRNEQFF. The CDR3 DNA is TGTGCCAGCAGTTACGGGGAACAGGGTCGCAATGAGCAGTTCTTC. This chain joins TRBV6-5 and TRBJ2-1; D is perhaps TRBD1 (6 bases). The CDR3 sequence is 15 residues long. V was trimmed by 2 bases and J by 6 bases, leaving 14 bases between them. Germline CDR1 MNHEY, CDR2 SVGAGI.

The V call is TRBV19, the J call TRBJ1-2, with D maybe TRBD1 (6 bases). CDR1 LNHDA and CDR2 SQIVND come from the germline V gene (reference sequence). This CDR3 is 12 amino acids long. V gave up 9 bases and J gave up 4 bases, with 12 bases separating them. For the CDR3, the DNA is TGTGCCAGCCGCCAAGGGGGCTATGGCTACACCTTC. Its protein is CASRQGGYGYTF.